The clone carrying this T cell receptor beta chain was observed a single time. Original processing notes: Reference gene primer amplification in the assay estimated nucleated cell counts. Generated by immunoSEQ multiplex PCR, the TCRdb table keeps only in-frame clones and is missing some. V and J calls plus clone size are reproduced from that table; the DNA served to infer D and trimming. The data contain 370,000 or so clones, around 87% of them singletons. This record belongs to a study of blood T cell repertoires in COVID-19. The CDR3 has 14 residues. The germline V gene has CDR1 SGHVS and CDR2 FQNEAQ. The V gene lost 0 bases and the J gene lost 1 base, with 6 bases spanning the gap. The participants were between about 18 and 90 years old and came from 20 to 30 US areas. Cohorts were assigned according to the clinical history that participants reported.

The source material was PBMCs or T cells enriched from blood (not recorded which). The V and J genes are TRBV7-8 and TRBJ1-1; D remains ambiguous. This TCR derives from a man aged 30 to 45 who had recovered from COVID-19. The DNA for the CDR3 is TGTGCCAGCAGCTTAGCGGCGGGGAACACTGAAGCTTTCTTT. This codes for CASSLAAGNTEAFF.